These 2 T cell receptor beta chains originate from one sample sequenced in a study of cytomegalovirus exposure and HLA in healthy donors. It was with 60 Vbeta and 13 Jbeta primers that the PCR ran. Using immunoSEQ multiplex PCR, the repertoire was profiled, and TCRdb retains in-frame clones only, with some absent. This table lists roughly 84,000 clones. What was sequenced was PBMCs. The receptors originated from a man in his forties or fifties in good health and CMV-seronegative.

CDR3 sequence reads: CASSPGGGDTQYF. CDR3 nucleotides: TGTGCCAGCAGCCCGGGGGGTGGAGATACGCAGTATTTT. This chain links TRBV14 with TRBJ2-3, with 7 bases lining up with TRBD2. Germline lookup yields CDR1 SGHDN and CDR2 FVKESK. The CDR3 totals 13 residues. V lost 4 bases and J lost 5; bases outside the gene matches: 3.

The rearrangement links TRBV28 to TRBJ2-7, with 8 bases that match TRBD2. Germline values: CDR1 MDHEN, CDR2 SYDVKM. V trimming: 7 bases; J trimming: 6 bases; junction bases outside the gene matches: 8. The CDR3 is 13 amino acids. CDR3 nucleotide sequence: TGTGCCAGCAAGGACCCGGGGGGGCGCGAGCAGTACTTC. It is translated as CASKDPGGREQYF.